This passage covers 17 T cell receptor beta chains from one sample sequenced in a study of cytomegalovirus exposure and HLA in healthy donors. The protocol was immunoSEQ multiplex PCR, while the TCRdb copy is restricted to in-frame clones and leaves out a portion. The sample yields roughly 150,000 clones, around 88% seen once. Source material: PBMCs. The receptor source for this set is a woman aged 18-29 years in good health and CMV-seronegative.

This rearrangement joins TRBV6-5 to TRBJ1-6; 7 bases align to TRBD1. The germline gives CDR1 MNHEY, CDR2 SVGAGI. V was pared by 3 bases and J by 5 bases, with 7 bases of the junction left unmatched. The CDR3 sequence is 16 residues long. CDR3 in DNA: TGTGCCAGCAGTTATGAAGGGGGCCCCAATAATTCACCCCTCCACTTT. Translation: CASSYEGGPNNSPLHF.

V is TRBV11-2 and J is TRBJ2-3, with 8 bases that match TRBD1. The CDR3 contains 16 residues. The junction had 10 bases not matched to a gene; V was cut back by 6 bases and J by 2 bases. Looked up from germline, CDR1 is SGHAT and CDR2 is FQNNGV. The CDR3 reads CASRDRGRRFTDTQYF. The CDR3 DNA sequence: TGTGCCAGCAGAGACAGGGGCAGAAGGTTCACAGATACGCAGTATTTT.

The rearrangement links TRBV5-1 to TRBJ1-1, with 9 positions matching TRBD1. The CDR3 sequence is 14 residues long. V lost 0 bases, J lost 6 bases, and 3 bases stayed unmatched. Germline CDR1 and CDR2: SGHRS and YFSETQ. The CDR3 is CASSLVTGGAEAFF. CDR3 coding DNA: TGCGCCAGCAGCTTGGTGACAGGGGGTGCTGAAGCTTTCTTT.

The CDR3 DNA is TGTGCCAGCAGCTTATCGGGGCTAGCGGGGCGGCCCTACGAGCAGTACTTC. It yields the protein CASSLSGLAGRPYEQYF. The chain uses TRBV7-3 and TRBJ2-7, with 9 bases lining up with TRBD2. The V gene end was trimmed by 2 bases and the J gene end by 2 bases; junction bases not matched to a gene: 10. Germline CDR1 reads SGHTA; CDR2 reads FQGTGA. This CDR3 contains 17 residues.

The chain employs TRBV4-3 and TRBJ2-7, with 7 bases identical to TRBD1. The germline V gene has CDR1 LGHNA and CDR2 YSLEER. The V segment lost 0 bases and the J segment 6 bases; nucleotides outside the gene matches: 11. The CDR3 loop spans 16 amino acids. This chain's CDR3 is CASSQEIGTAAPEQYF. Here the CDR3 DNA reads TGCGCCAGCAGCCAAGAAATCGGGACAGCAGCCCCCGAGCAGTACTTC.

The V and J genes are TRBV23-1 and TRBJ2-3; D not resolved. TRBV23-1 falls under the ORF class, with uncertain function. V lost 7 bases and J lost 1, with 3 bases in between. The CDR3 spans 11 residues. Here the CDR3 DNA reads TGCGCCAGCACCGGCACAGATACGCAGTATTTT. It yields the protein CASTGTDTQYF.

V usage is TRBV2 and J usage is TRBJ1-6; unclear D gene. The V gene lost 4 bases and the J gene lost 4 bases, with 8 bases spanning the gap. The CDR3 has 14 residues. Germline CDR1 and CDR2: SNHLY and FYNNEI. The CDR3 DNA reads as TGTGCCAGCAGTGTGGCACAGTATAATTCACCCCTCCACTTT. Translating gives CASSVAQYNSPLHF.

The V call is TRBV19, the J call TRBJ1-1, with 8 nucleotides matching TRBD1. Trimming removed 5 bases from V and 0 bases from J; junction bases left unmatched: 2. From germline, CDR1 is LNHDA and CDR2 SQIVND (reference sequence). There are 14 residues in the CDR3. This chain's CDR3 is CASSVGQVNTEAFF. CDR3 nucleotides: TGTGCCAGTAGTGTGGGACAGGTGAACACTGAAGCTTTCTTT.

This chain uses TRBV27 with TRBJ2-5; 9 bases agree with TRBD2. This CDR3 comprises 15 residues. Germline CDR1 MNHEY, CDR2 SMNVEV (reference sequence). Trimming removed 5 bases from V and 4 bases from J; junction bases left unmatched: 8. The CDR3 sequence: CASSPSLLAGETQYF. The CDR3 region has the DNA TGTGCCAGCAGTCCCTCCTTACTAGCGGGAGAGACCCAGTACTTC.

J is TRBJ2-1 and V is TRBV4-3; 8 nucleotides align to TRBD2. J lost 4 bases, V lost 1 base, and 6 bases had no gene match. CDR1 and CDR2 (germline): LGHNA, YSLEER. There are 16 residues in the CDR3. CDR3 in amino acids: CASSQGGSGGYNEQFF. The CDR3 nucleotides read TGCGCCAGCAGCCAAGGAGGAAGCGGGGGTTACAATGAGCAGTTCTTC.

The V and J genes are TRBV4-3 and TRBJ1-4; tentatively, D is TRBD1 (6 bases). V lost 1 base and J 8 bases, leaving 17 bases between the germline ends. Germline loops: CDR1 LGHNA, CDR2 YSLEER. The CDR3 totals 16 residues. CDR3 region: CASSQAIGQLSEKLFF. DNA of the CDR3: TGCGCCAGCAGCCAAGCGATTGGACAGCTTTCCGAAAAACTGTTTTTT.

The rearrangement uses TRBV29-1 and TRBJ2-2; 7 bases line up with TRBD1. CDR1 is SQVTM, CDR2 ANQGSEA, per germline. V gave up 7 bases and J gave up 5 bases; unmatched junction bases: 10. The CDR3 totals 14 residues. The CDR3 DNA sequence: TGCAGCGCCGGCGGGTCAGGGGGAACCGGGGAGCTGTTTTTT. Translated, it gives CSAGGSGGTGELFF.

V and J are TRBV27 and TRBJ1-6, with 9 bases aligning to TRBD1. The CDR3 consists of 15 residues. Losses at the gene ends were 6 bases for V and 8 bases for J; bases not matched to a gene: 8. Germline V gene sequence: CDR1 MNHEY, CDR2 SMNVEV (reference sequence). The CDR3 DNA reads TGTGCCAGCAGCTCACTCGGACAGGGGTATTCACCCCTCCACTTT. Translation: CASSSLGQGYSPLHF.

V and J are TRBV5-4 and TRBJ2-1, with TRBD2 matching over 8 bases. With 2 bases clipped from V and 5 bases from J, the junction kept 3 bases outside the gene matches. The V gene's germline CDR1 is SGHNT and CDR2 YYREEE (reference sequence). This CDR3 is built from 14 residues. The CDR3 DNA reads TGTGCCAGCAGCTTTGGGACTAGGAACAATGAGCAGTTCTTC. This translates into CASSFGTRNNEQFF.

This chain uses TRBV4-1 with TRBJ1-1; weak D call: TRBD1 (6 bases). Germline V gene sequence: CDR1 MGHRA, CDR2 YSYEKL. Trimming took off 2 bases at V and 1 base at J, with 17 bases between the two ends. The CDR3 is 17 residues long. CDR3: CASSQLQGGAKNTEAFF. CDR3 nucleotide sequence: TGCGCCAGCAGCCAACTTCAAGGGGGGGCGAAGAACACTGAAGCTTTCTTT.

V usage is TRBV6-1 and J usage is TRBJ2-7; TRBD1 is a possible D gene (6 bases). This CDR3 contains 14 residues. Germline V CDR1 and CDR2: MNHNS, SASEGT. With 8 bases removed from V and 0 bases from J, the gap between germline ends came to 14 bases. The CDR3 DNA is TGTGCCAGCTGGAGAGGGGACACCTCCTACGAGCAGTACTTC. It yields the protein CASWRGDTSYEQYF.

This chain links TRBV30 with TRBJ1-1, with D possibly TRBD1 on 5 matching bases. CDR1 and CDR2 (germline): GTSNPN, SVGIG (reference sequence). Trimming stripped 2 bases from V and 8 bases from J, with 9 bases between. This CDR3 is built from 11 residues. The CDR3 loop is CAWSWGDEAFF. CDR3 nucleotide sequence: TGTGCCTGGAGTTGGGGGGACGAAGCTTTCTTT.